The rows below give T cell receptor beta chains drawn from one sample of a study of blood T cell repertoires in COVID-19. Sequencing was performed with immunoSEQ multiplex PCR; in TCRdb, only in-frame clones are kept and a portion is missing. This sample has approximately 38,000 clones, with approximately 96% found just once. What was sequenced was peripheral blood. The receptors here all came from a human donor with active COVID-19. The donor label of this sample is uncertain. Both conserved end residues are part of each CDR3. Each record gives: clone size, D gene, V gene, J gene, CDR3 protein, CDR3 DNA. A D gene is named only where the DNA matches it firmly. Clone size appears in some rows only: once, few, many, or a class for an expanded clone.

-,TRBD2,TRBV7-7,TRBJ2-2,CASSSSSGGAVGELFF,TGTGCCAGCAGCTCATCTAGCGGGGGGGCCGTCGGGGAGCTGTTTTTT
-,-,TRBV19,TRBJ1-2,CASSMMVKSGLNGYTF,TGTGCCAGTAGTATGATGGTGAAATCGGGACTCAATGGCTACACCTTC
-,-,TRBV28,TRBJ1-5,CASRITGSNQPQHF,TGTGCCAGCAGAATCACAGGGAGCAATCAGCCCCAGCATTTT
-,TRBD2,TRBV3-1/TRBV3-2,TRBJ2-2,CASSHRGGLDGELFF,TGTGCCAGCAGCCACCGGGGGGGCCTGGACGGGGAGCTGTTTTTT
-,TRBD1,TRBV27,TRBJ1-6,CASSLSNRQGGSYNSPLHF,TGTGCCAGCAGTTTATCGAATCGACAGGGCGGGTCCTATAATTCACCCCTCCACTTT
-,TRBD1,TRBV19,TRBJ1-4,CASSTGNRGPNEKLFF,TGTGCCAGTAGTACGGGAAACAGGGGCCCTAATGAAAAACTGTTTTTT
-,-,TRBV7-6,TRBJ2-2,CASSLGLSNTGELFF,TGTGCCAGCAGCTTAGGACTTAGCAACACCGGGGAGCTGTTTTTT
-,-,TRBV14,TRBJ1-2,CASSQLSGFNYGYTF,TGTGCCAGCAGCCAATTGTCAGGGTTTAACTATGGCTACACCTTC
-,TRBD2,TRBV6-2/TRBV6-3,TRBJ2-1,CASSDRLAGPYNEQFF,TGTGCCAGCAGTGATAGACTAGCGGGGCCGTACAATGAGCAGTTCTTC
-,TRBD2,TRBV18,TRBJ2-3,CASSPLAGGPTDTQYF,TGTGCCAGCTCACCTCTAGCGGGGGGGCCGACAGATACGCAGTATTTT
-,-,TRBV21-1,TRBJ1-2,CASSKKSAGGGYGYTF,TGTGCCAGCAGCAAAAAAAGTGCCGGCGGGGGCTATGGCTACACCTTC
-,-,TRBV24-1,TRBJ2-2,CATSDPPPGTGELFF,TGTGCCACCAGTGATCCCCCCCCGGGCACCGGGGAGCTGTTTTTT
-,TRBD2,TRBV29-1,TRBJ2-1,CSVEGRTSGSYNEQFF,TGCAGCGTTGAGGGTCGGACTAGCGGCTCCTACAATGAGCAGTTCTTC
once,-,TRBV9,TRBJ2-3,CASSVVQTSTDTQYF,TGTGCCAGCAGCGTAGTCCAGACTAGCACAGATACGCAGTATTTT
-,-,TRBV12-1,TRBJ2-4,CASSFTGGRMAQNIQYF,TGTGCCAGCAGCTTCACAGGGGGAAGAATGGCCCAAAACATTCAGTACTTC
-,TRBD1,TRBV27,TRBJ2-7,CASSSAGTGKNEQYF,TGTGCCAGCAGTTCCGCCGGGACAGGGAAAAACGAGCAGTACTTC
-,-,TRBV4-1,TRBJ2-1,CASSQEYSLGAQFF,TGCGCCAGCAGCCAAGAATATTCGCTAGGGGCGCAGTTCTTC
once,-,TRBV7-9,TRBJ1-6,CASSPRPAGGNSPLHF,TGTGCCAGCAGCCCCAGGCCGGCCGGAGGGAATTCACCCCTCCACTTT
-,-,TRBV4-2,TRBJ2-2,CASSQGLLKNTGELFF,TGTGCCAGCAGCCAAGGACTTCTAAAGAACACCGGGGAGCTGTTTTTT
-,TRBD2,TRBV7-2,TRBJ2-1,CASSLRNPAGSFYEQFF,TGTGCCAGCAGTTTAAGGAATCCAGCGGGGAGTTTCTATGAGCAGTTCTTC
-,-,TRBV2,TRBJ1-6,CASKSDTLYNSPLHF,TGTGCCAGCAAATCCGACACCCTGTATAATTCACCCCTCCACTTT
-,TRBD1,TRBV4-1,TRBJ1-5,CASSQGLDRESSNQPQHF,TGCGCCAGCAGCCAAGGACTTGACAGGGAAAGTAGCAATCAGCCCCAGCATTTT
-,-,TRBV6-5,TRBJ1-2,CASSYSAGTYGYTF,TGTGCCAGCAGTTACTCTGCAGGTACCTATGGCTACACCTTC
once,-,TRBV6-5,TRBJ1-2,CASSYQETGYYGYTF,TGTGCCAGCAGTTACCAGGAAACAGGTTACTATGGCTACACCTTC
few,-,TRBV10-1,TRBJ1-6,CASRVNRVLSPLHF,TGCGCCAGCAGGGTTAACAGGGTTTTGTCACCCCTCCACTTT
-,-,TRBV15,TRBJ1-2,CATSESINNYGYTF,TGTGCCACCAGCGAGAGTATAAATAACTATGGCTACACCTTC
-,TRBD1,TRBV20-1,TRBJ1-2,CSASQGGGYTF,TGCAGTGCTAGCCAGGGGGGTGGCTACACCTTC
-,-,TRBV6-4,TRBJ1-2,CASSDLPQGYGYTF,TGTGCCAGCAGTGACCTACCTCAGGGTTATGGCTACACCTTC
-,TRBD1,TRBV29-1,TRBJ1-4,CSAGQGSGEKLFF,TGCAGCGCCGGACAGGGGAGCGGTGAAAAACTGTTTTTT
-,-,TRBV24-1,TRBJ2-5,CATSDPGLVEETQYF,TGTGCCACCAGTGACCCGGGACTCGTAGAAGAGACCCAGTACTTC
-,-,TRBV19,TRBJ1-1,CASTDSAEGNTEAFF,TGTGCCAGTACGGACAGTGCCGAGGGGAACACTGAAGCTTTCTTT
-,TRBD2,TRBV25-1,TRBJ2-3,CASSDSGRADTQYF,TGTGCCAGCAGTGACAGCGGGAGAGCGGATACGCAGTATTTT
-,TRBD1,TRBV7-7,TRBJ2-3,CASSPQGVKTDTQYF,TGTGCTAGCAGCCCGCAGGGGGTTAAAACAGATACGCAGTATTTT
-,-,TRBV3-1/TRBV3-2,TRBJ2-2,CASNTPRGRPSGELFF,TGTGCCAGCAACACACCCAGGGGACGGCCCTCCGGGGAGCTGTTTTTT
-,-,TRBV7-2,TRBJ2-7,CASSLALYEQYF,TGTGCCAGCAGTTTAGCCCTCTACGAGCAGTACTTC
once,-,TRBV5-1,TRBJ2-4,CASSLASSEGIQYF,TGCGCCAGCAGCTTGGCCTCTAGTGAGGGCATTCAGTACTTC
-,TRBD1,TRBV25-1,TRBJ2-7,CDKTGTGYPASYEQYF,TGTGACAAAACCGGGACAGGCTATCCCGCCTCCTACGAGCAGTACTTC
-,TRBD1,TRBV28,TRBJ1-1,CASSRQGPTEAFF,TGTGCCAGCAGTCGACAGGGTCCCACTGAAGCTTTCTTT
once,TRBD2,TRBV7-9,TRBJ2-5,CAIGRGAGDGETQYF,TGTGCCATTGGGCGGGGGGCTGGTGACGGAGAGACCCAGTACTTC
-,TRBD1,TRBV5-1,TRBJ1-5,CASSLDGTGNQPQHF,TGCGCCAGCAGCTTGGATGGGACAGGGAATCAGCCCCAGCATTTT
-,-,TRBV9,TRBJ1-1,CASSVATQGTEAFF,TGTGCCAGCAGCGTGGCTACTCAGGGCACTGAAGCTTTCTTT
-,-,TRBV5-1,TRBJ1-1,CASSLGVNTEAFF,TGCGCCAGCAGCTTGGGAGTGAACACTGAAGCTTTCTTT
once,-,TRBV9,TRBJ2-5,CASSVGSEETQYF,TGTGCCAGCAGCGTAGGTTCGGAAGAGACCCAGTACTTC
-,TRBD2,TRBV3-1/TRBV3-2,TRBJ2-7,CASSHLGGSLYEQYF,TGTGCCAGCAGCCATCTTGGCGGGAGCTTATACGAGCAGTACTTC
-,-,TRBV7-6,TRBJ1-3,CASAQQGMAGNTIYF,TGTGCCAGCGCGCAACAGGGAATGGCTGGAAACACCATATATTTT
-,-,TRBV29-1,TRBJ2-7,CSARIGSSVSYEQYF,TGCAGCGCTCGAATTGGGTCTAGCGTTTCCTACGAGCAGTACTTC
-,TRBD1,TRBV9,TRBJ2-3,CASSGSNRGRPDTQYF,TGTGCCAGCAGCGGTTCGAACAGGGGAAGGCCAGATACGCAGTATTTT
-,TRBD1,TRBV29-1,TRBJ1-6,CSASTGEGSPLHF,TGCAGCGCTTCGACAGGGGAGGGCTCACCCCTCCACTTT
-,-,TRBV6-5,TRBJ1-5,CASRDDRTEWQPQHF,TGTGCCAGCAGGGACGACAGAACGGAATGGCAGCCCCAGCATTTT
-,TRBD1,TRBV4-1,TRBJ1-2,CASSLGTGGRYGYTF,TGCGCCAGCAGCCTAGGGACAGGGGGCCGCTATGGCTACACCTTC
-,-,TRBV18,TRBJ2-3,CASSPDSPWSDQYF,TGTGCCAGCTCTCCCGACAGTCCCTGGAGTGATCAGTATTTT